Listed below are T cell receptor beta chains from one sample, sequenced in a study of blood T cells in healthy people across ages. TCRdb called the 5' RACE reads again in MiXCR, with one record for every CDR3 protein. This table holds 750,000 to 950,000 distinct CDR3 sequences, almost 30% found once. These sequences were also reported in another study, on T cells of mothers and their children.

Sequences were obtained from blood. The receptors stem from a woman aged 40-49 years in good health. Both conserved end residues are part of each CDR3. Each record gives: clone size, D gene, V gene, J gene, CDR3 DNA, CDR3 protein. D genes are given only for firm matches. Clone size appears in some rows only: once, few, many, or a class for an expanded clone.

size: once
D: NA
V: TRBV7-9
J: TRBJ2-5
DNA: TGTGCCAGCAGCCCGGGACAAACCAAAGAGACCCAGTACTTC
CDR3: CASSPGQTKETQYF

size: NA
D: TRBD1
V: TRBV20-1
J: TRBJ2-7
DNA: TGCAGTGCTTCTCAGGGGGTCGGGTACGAGCAGTACTTC
CDR3: CSASQGVGYEQYF

size: many
D: NA
V: TRBV11-1
J: TRBJ1-2
DNA: TGTGCCAGCAGCCAAACCGGGCCTGGCGAATATGGCTACACCTTC
CDR3: CASSQTGPGEYGYTF

size: NA
D: TRBD1
V: TRBV7-6
J: TRBJ1-4
DNA: TGTGCCAGCAGCGCTTTTACCGGGACAGAAAATGAAAAACTGTTTTTT
CDR3: CASSAFTGTENEKLFF

size: NA
D: NA
V: TRBV18
J: TRBJ1-2
DNA: TGTACCAGCTCATTAAACGAAGACACGAATGGCTACACCTTC
CDR3: CTSSLNEDTNGYTF

size: few
D: NA
V: TRBV19
J: TRBJ2-2
DNA: TGTGCCAGTAGTGGTAGACCCGGGGAGCTGTTTTTT
CDR3: CASSGRPGELFF

size: NA
D: TRBD1
V: TRBV6-2/TRBV6-3
J: TRBJ1-1
DNA: TGTGCCAGCAGTTCAGTCCCGGGACAGGGAAGTACTGAAGCTTTCTTT
CDR3: CASSSVPGQGSTEAFF

size: few
D: TRBD1
V: TRBV4-3
J: TRBJ2-5
DNA: TGCGCCAGCAGCCGGAAGGGGGCGGCGGAGACCCAGTACTTC
CDR3: CASSRKGAAETQYF

size: many
D: NA
V: TRBV29-1
J: TRBJ2-7
DNA: TGCAGCGTCCGCTCCGCCAGGGGCTTCTCCTACGAGCAGTACTTC
CDR3: CSVRSARGFSYEQYF

size: NA
D: TRBD2
V: TRBV7-2
J: TRBJ2-3
DNA: TGTGCCAGCAAACTAGCGGGGGGCGTTAGCACAGATACGCAGTATTTT
CDR3: CASKLAGGVSTDTQYF

size: NA
D: TRBD1
V: TRBV7-9
J: TRBJ1-1
DNA: TGTGCCAGCAGCTTACAGGGGGATGCTGAAGCTTTCTTT
CDR3: CASSLQGDAEAFF

size: many
D: NA
V: TRBV29-1
J: TRBJ1-2
DNA: TGCAGCGTTAGTGCCGGGACACTGGCCAGGGATGGCTACACCTTC
CDR3: CSVSAGTLARDGYTF

size: NA
D: TRBD1
V: TRBV5-1
J: TRBJ1-1
DNA: TGCGCCAGCAGCGAACGGACAGGGGCGAACACTGAAGCTTTCTTT
CDR3: CASSERTGANTEAFF

size: few
D: NA
V: TRBV7-2
J: TRBJ2-1
DNA: TGTGCCAGCAGCTTAGGAGGGGCCGAGGAGACCCAGTTCTTC
CDR3: CASSLGGAEETQFF

size: NA
D: NA
V: TRBV6-5
J: TRBJ1-5
DNA: TGTGCCAGCAGTTACTCGGGACAACGCAATCAGCCCCAGCATTTT
CDR3: CASSYSGQRNQPQHF

size: NA
D: NA
V: TRBV21-1
J: TRBJ2-7
DNA: TGTGCCAACACTGCCCGGGACAAGTACTACGAGCAGTACTTC
CDR3: CANTARDKYYEQYF

size: NA
D: NA
V: TRBV4-2
J: TRBJ2-7
DNA: TGTGCCAGCAGCCAAGATACGCAGTGGGGTCGCTACGAGCAGTACTTC
CDR3: CASSQDTQWGRYEQYF

size: NA
D: NA
V: TRBV20-1
J: TRBJ2-6
DNA: TGCAGTGCTAGGGATCAATCTGGGGCCAACGTCCCGACTTTC
CDR3: CSARDQSGANVPTF

size: few
D: NA
V: TRBV6-2/TRBV6-3
J: TRBJ1-6
DNA: TGTGCCAGCCTCCGAGACGGCACGAATTCACCCCTCCACTTT
CDR3: CASLRDGTNSPLHF

size: NA
D: NA
V: TRBV5-1
J: TRBJ2-7
DNA: TGCGCCAGCAGCTCGGCTTTATACGGGGAGCAGTACTTC
CDR3: CASSSALYGEQYF

size: few
D: NA
V: TRBV7-9
J: TRBJ1-1
DNA: TGTGCCAGCAGCTTAGAAGACCAGGGTTACACTGAAGCTTTCTTT
CDR3: CASSLEDQGYTEAFF

size: few
D: NA
V: TRBV19
J: TRBJ2-5
DNA: TGTGCCAGTAGTATTCCTCAGGGAACGAAGCAGTACTTC
CDR3: CASSIPQGTKQYF

size: NA
D: TRBD1
V: TRBV20-1
J: TRBJ2-1
DNA: TGCAGTGCTAGAGTTAGGGGGACAGTAAACTACAATGAGCAGTTCTTC
CDR3: CSARVRGTVNYNEQFF

size: few
D: TRBD1
V: TRBV5-1
J: TRBJ2-7
DNA: TGCGCCAGCAGCTTGGAGCGGACAGGGTACGGCGAGCAGTACTTC
CDR3: CASSLERTGYGEQYF

size: few
D: TRBD2
V: TRBV30
J: TRBJ2-1
DNA: TGTGCCTGGGGACTAGCGGGGGCCAGCTCCTACAATGAGCAGTTCTTC
CDR3: CAWGLAGASSYNEQFF

size: NA
D: NA
V: TRBV27
J: TRBJ2-1
DNA: TGTGCCAGCAGTATGGACAATAAGGGATCCTACAATGAGCAGTTCTTC
CDR3: CASSMDNKGSYNEQFF

size: few
D: TRBD2
V: TRBV5-1
J: TRBJ2-1
DNA: TGCGCCAGCAGCCGTCTTCATTCGGGGGGGGCCAAGAATGAGCAGTTCTTC
CDR3: CASSRLHSGGAKNEQFF

size: few
D: TRBD1
V: TRBV5-1
J: TRBJ1-2
DNA: TGCGCCAGCAGCCCAGGGGGACAGGGTTACTATGGCTACACCTTC
CDR3: CASSPGGQGYYGYTF